This TCR beta chain was obtained from a study of T cells after yellow fever vaccination. After removal of 7 bases from V and 3 bases from J, the junction contained 13 bases not matched to a gene. The CDR3 consists of 16 residues. In germline, CDR1 is SGDLS, CDR2 YYNGEE. Study conclusions and caveats: Within FACS-sorted repertoires, abundant clonotypes contaminating from the bulk population could be present.

Regarding this clonotype: Its antigen is unidentified.

Template switching by 5'RACE produced TCR cDNA, adding a universal primer site and UMIs. TCRdb fed the 5' RACE reads into MiXCR, producing one record per CDR3 protein. The repertoire holds about 360,000 distinct CDR3 sequences, with more than 5.5% as singletons. V gene TRBV9 combines with J gene TRBJ2-7; TRBD1 matches 10 bases. The material sequenced was PBMCs, taken 5 days after the yellow fever booster vaccination. This clonotype was sampled from a man aged 30 to 45 who received the YFV17D yellow fever vaccine. The CDR3 DNA sequence: TGTGCCAGCTCGCGGACAGGGGGTGTGAGTCTCTACGAGCAGTACTTC. This sequence encodes CASSRTGGVSLYEQYF.